The present T cell receptor (beta chain) was sequenced within a study of CD8 T cells in ankylosing spondylitis. The table lists this clonotype with many counts. Using its own MiXCR run on the 5' RACE reads, TCRdb lists one record per CDR3 protein. The table has over 60,000 distinct CDR3 sequences, about 5.7% seen once; the top ten hold 2.2%. The TCR originated in a male donor with ankylosing spondylitis or in good health (not recorded which). Material: blood, either unsorted or a sorted T cell fraction (not recorded which).

For the CDR3, the DNA is TGCGCCAGCAGCGCGACTAGCGGGGAGGAGACCCAGTACTTC. This translates into CASSATSGEETQYF. The chain has TRBV5-1 and TRBJ2-5, with TRBD2 identical over 11 bases. With 4 bases clipped from V and 5 bases from J, the junction kept 4 bases outside the gene matches. This CDR3 has 14 amino acids. The germline CDR1 and CDR2 sequences are SGHRS and YFSETQ.